This T cell receptor (beta chain) was observed in a study of blood T cell repertoires in COVID-19. For the study at large: COVID-19 samples collected from the United States, Italy and Spain covered acute and convalescent phases.

With 6 bases clipped from V and 2 bases from J, the junction kept 6 bases outside the gene matches. Germline CDR1 SQVTM, CDR2 ANQGSEA. The CDR3 has 14 residues. Only in-frame clones appear in the TCRdb table, and some are missing; sequencing was by immunoSEQ multiplex PCR. The sample includes a few hundred thousand clones, about 90% seen only once; the top ten take under 3%. The sample was PBMCs or T cells enriched from blood (not recorded which). The source is a woman aged 25-40 years who had recovered from COVID-19. The chain joins TRBV29-1 to TRBJ1-3; the match to TRBD1 covers 8 bases. CDR3 bases: TGCAGCGTGGGAGGACAGGGTACTGGAAACACCATATATTTT. It encodes CSVGGQGTGNTIYF.